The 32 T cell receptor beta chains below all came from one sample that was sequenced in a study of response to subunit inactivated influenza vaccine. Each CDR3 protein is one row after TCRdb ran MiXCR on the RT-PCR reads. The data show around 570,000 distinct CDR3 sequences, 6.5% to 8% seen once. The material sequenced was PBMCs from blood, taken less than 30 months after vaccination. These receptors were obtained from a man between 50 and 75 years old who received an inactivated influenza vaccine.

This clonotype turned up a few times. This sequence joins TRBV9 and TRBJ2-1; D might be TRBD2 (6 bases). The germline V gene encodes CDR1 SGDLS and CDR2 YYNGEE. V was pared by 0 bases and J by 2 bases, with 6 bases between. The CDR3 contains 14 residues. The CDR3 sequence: CASSVAGAYNEQFF. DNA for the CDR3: TGTGCCAGCAGCGTAGCGGGGGCCTACAATGAGCAGTTCTTC.

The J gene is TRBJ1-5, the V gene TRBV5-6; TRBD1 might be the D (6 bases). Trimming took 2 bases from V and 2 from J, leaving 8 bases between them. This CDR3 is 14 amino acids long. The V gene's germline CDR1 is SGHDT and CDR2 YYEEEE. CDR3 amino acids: CASSFAGGNQPQHF. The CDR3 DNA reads TGTGCCAGCAGCTTTGCAGGGGGCAATCAGCCCCAGCATTTT.

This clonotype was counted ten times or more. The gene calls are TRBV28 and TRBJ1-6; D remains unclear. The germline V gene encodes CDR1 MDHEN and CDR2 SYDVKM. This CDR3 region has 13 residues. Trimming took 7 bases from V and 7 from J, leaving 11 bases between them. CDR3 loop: CASTPPANSPLHF. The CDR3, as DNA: TGTGCCAGCACCCCCCCCGCGAATTCACCCCTCCACTTT.

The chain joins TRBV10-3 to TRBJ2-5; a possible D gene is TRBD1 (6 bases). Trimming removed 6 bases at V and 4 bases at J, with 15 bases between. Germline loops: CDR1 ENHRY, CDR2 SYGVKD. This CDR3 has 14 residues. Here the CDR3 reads CAIRSGQSRETQYF. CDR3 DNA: TGTGCCATCAGATCCGGACAGAGCCGAGAGACCCAGTACTTC.

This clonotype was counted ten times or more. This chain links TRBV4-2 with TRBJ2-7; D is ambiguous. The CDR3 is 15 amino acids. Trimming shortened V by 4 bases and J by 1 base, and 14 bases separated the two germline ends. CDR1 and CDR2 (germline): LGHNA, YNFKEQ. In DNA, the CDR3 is TGTGCCAGCAGCCCGCTCGTTGGGGATTCCTACGAGCAGTACTTC. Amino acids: CASSPLVGDSYEQYF.

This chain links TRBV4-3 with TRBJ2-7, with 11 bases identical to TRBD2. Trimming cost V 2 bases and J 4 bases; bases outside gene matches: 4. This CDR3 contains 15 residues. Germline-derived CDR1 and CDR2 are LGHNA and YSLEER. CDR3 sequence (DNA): TGCGCCAGCAGCCAAAGTAGCGGGGGGGCGTACGAGCAGTACTTC. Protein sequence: CASSQSSGGAYEQYF.

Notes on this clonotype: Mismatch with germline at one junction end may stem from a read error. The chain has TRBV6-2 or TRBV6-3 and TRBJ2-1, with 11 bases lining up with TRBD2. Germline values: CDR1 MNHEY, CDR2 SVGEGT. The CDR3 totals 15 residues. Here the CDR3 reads CGSAIAGGIYNEQFF. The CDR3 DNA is TGTGGCAGCGCCATAGCGGGAGGGATTTACAATGAGCAGTTCTTC.

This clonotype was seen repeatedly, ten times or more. In DNA, the CDR3 is TGTGCCAGCAGTCGGGACGTCTCTGGAAACACCATATATTTT. This gives the protein CASSRDVSGNTIYF. This chain connects TRBV12-3 or TRBV12-4 to TRBJ1-3, with a possible D match to TRBD1 (5 bases). The V and J ends lost 5 bases and 0 bases respectively, with 8 bases between them. The CDR3 is 14 amino acids.

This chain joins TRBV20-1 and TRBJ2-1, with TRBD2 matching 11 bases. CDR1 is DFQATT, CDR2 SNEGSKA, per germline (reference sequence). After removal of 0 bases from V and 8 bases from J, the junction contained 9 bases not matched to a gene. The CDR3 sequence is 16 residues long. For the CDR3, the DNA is TGCAGTGCTAGAGAAATGTTAGCGGGAGGGCCTTATGAGCAGTTCTTC. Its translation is CSAREMLAGGPYEQFF.

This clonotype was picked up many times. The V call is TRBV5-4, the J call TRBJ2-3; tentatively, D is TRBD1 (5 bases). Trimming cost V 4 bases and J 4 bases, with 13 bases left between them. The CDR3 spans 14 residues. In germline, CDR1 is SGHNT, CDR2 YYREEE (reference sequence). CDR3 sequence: CASSRTRDPDTQYF. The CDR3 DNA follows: TGTGCCAGCAGCAGGACCAGGGATCCAGATACGCAGTATTTT.

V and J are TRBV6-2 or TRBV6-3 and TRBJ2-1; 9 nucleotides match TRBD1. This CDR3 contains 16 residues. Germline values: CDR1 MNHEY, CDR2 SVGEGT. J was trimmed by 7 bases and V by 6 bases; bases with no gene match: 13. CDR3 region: CASSPQGQGRRNEQFF. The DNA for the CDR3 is TGTGCCAGCAGCCCCCAAGGACAGGGGAGGCGGAATGAGCAGTTCTTC.

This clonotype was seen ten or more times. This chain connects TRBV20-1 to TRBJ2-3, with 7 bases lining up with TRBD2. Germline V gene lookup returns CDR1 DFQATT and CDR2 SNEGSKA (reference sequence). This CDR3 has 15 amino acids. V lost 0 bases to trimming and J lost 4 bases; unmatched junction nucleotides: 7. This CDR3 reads CSARDGRTSSDTQYF. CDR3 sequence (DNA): TGCAGTGCTAGAGATGGAAGGACTAGTTCAGATACGCAGTATTTT.

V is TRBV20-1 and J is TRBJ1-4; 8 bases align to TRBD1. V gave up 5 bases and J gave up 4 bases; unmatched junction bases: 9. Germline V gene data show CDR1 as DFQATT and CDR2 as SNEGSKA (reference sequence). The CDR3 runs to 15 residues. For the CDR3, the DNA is TGCAGTGCTCGGGACAGGAGATCTTTTAATGAAAAACTGTTTTTT. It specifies CSARDRRSFNEKLFF.

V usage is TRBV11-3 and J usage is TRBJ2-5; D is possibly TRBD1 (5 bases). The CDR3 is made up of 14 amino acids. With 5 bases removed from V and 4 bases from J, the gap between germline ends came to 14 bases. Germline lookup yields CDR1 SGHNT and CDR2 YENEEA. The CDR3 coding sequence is TGTGCCAGCAGCCAGGGATTTTCTGGAGAGACCCAGTACTTC. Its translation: CASSQGFSGETQYF.

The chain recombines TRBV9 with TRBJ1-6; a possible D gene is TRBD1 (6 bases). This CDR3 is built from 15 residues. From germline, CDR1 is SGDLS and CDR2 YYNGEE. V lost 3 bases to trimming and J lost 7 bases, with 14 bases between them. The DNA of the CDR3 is TGTGCCAGCAGCGCAACAGGGAAAGTAAATTCACCCCTCCACTTT. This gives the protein CASSATGKVNSPLHF.

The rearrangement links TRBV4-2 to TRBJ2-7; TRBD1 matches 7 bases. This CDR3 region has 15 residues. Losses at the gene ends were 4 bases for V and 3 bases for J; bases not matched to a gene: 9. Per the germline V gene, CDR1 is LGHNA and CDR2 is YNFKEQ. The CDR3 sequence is CASSPIVDRDYEQYF. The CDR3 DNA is TGTGCCAGCAGCCCTATCGTCGACAGGGACTACGAGCAGTACTTC.

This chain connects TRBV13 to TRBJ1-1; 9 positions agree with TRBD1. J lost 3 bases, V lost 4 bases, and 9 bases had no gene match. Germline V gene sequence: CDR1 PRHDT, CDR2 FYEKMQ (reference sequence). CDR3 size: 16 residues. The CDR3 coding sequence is TGTGCCAGCAGCTCCGGACAGGGGAGGAGGGACACTGAAGCTTTCTTT. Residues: CASSSGQGRRDTEAFF.

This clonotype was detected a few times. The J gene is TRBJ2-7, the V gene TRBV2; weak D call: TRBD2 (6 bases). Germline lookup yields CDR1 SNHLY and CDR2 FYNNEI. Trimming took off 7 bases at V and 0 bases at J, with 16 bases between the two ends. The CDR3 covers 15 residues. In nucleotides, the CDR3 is TGTGCCAGCACCGCGGGATTAGGCCTCTCCTACGAGCAGTACTTC. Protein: CASTAGLGLSYEQYF.

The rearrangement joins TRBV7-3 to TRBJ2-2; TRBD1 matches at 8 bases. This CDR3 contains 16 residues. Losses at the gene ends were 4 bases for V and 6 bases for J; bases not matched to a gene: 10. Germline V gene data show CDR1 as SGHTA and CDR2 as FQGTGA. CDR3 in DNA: TGTGCCAGCAGCTCCTACCAGGGGGCCCGGGCCGGGGAGCTGTTTTTT. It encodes CASSSYQGARAGELFF. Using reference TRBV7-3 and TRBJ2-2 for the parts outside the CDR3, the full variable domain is GAGVSQTPSNKVTEKGKYVELRCDPISGHTALYWYRQSLGQGPEFLIYFQGTGAADDSGLPNDRFFAVRPEGSVSTLKIQRTERGDSAVYLCASSSYQGARAGELFFGEGSRLTVL.

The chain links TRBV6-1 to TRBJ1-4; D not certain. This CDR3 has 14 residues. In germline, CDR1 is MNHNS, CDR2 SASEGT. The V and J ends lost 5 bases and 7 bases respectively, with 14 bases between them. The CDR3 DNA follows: TGTGCCAGCAGTAACAGCGGCTGGAGTGAAAAACTGTTTTTT. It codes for CASSNSGWSEKLFF.

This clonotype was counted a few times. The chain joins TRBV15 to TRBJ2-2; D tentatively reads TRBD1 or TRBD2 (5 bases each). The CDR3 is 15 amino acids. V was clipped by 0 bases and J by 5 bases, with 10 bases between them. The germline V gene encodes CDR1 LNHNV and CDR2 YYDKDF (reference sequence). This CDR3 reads CATSRDTWGTGELFF. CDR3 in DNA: TGTGCCACCAGCAGAGATACGTGGGGGACCGGGGAGCTGTTTTTT. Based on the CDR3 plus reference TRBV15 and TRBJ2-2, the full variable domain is DAMVIQNPRYQVTQFGKPVTLSCSQTLNHNVMYWYQQKSSQAPKLLFHYYDKDFNNEADTPDNFQSRRPNTSFCFLDIRSPGLGDTAMYLCATSRDTWGTGELFFGEGSRLTVL.

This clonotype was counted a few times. CDR3 bases: TGCGCCAGCAGAGCGGGGCCCACGGATACGCAGTATTTT. This codes for CASRAGPTDTQYF. The chain uses TRBV10-1 and TRBJ2-3; 7 bases align to TRBD2. Trimming cost V 6 bases and J 6 bases; bases outside gene matches: 6. CDR1 is WNHNN and CDR2 is SYGVQD in the germline V gene (reference sequence). The CDR3 has 13 residues.

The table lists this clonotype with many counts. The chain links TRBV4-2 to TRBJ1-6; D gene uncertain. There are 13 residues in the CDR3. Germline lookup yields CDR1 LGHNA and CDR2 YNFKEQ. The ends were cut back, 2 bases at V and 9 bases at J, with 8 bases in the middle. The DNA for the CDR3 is TGTGCCAGCAGCCAATTCGAGGGTTCACCCCTCCACTTT. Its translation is CASSQFEGSPLHF.

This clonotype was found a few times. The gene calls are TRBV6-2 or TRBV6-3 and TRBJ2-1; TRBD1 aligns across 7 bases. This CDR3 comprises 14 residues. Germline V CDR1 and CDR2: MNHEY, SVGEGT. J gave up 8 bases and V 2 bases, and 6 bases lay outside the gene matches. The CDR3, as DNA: TGTGCCAGCAGTTACCTGGGACAGTTCGATGAGCAGTTCTTC. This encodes CASSYLGQFDEQFF.

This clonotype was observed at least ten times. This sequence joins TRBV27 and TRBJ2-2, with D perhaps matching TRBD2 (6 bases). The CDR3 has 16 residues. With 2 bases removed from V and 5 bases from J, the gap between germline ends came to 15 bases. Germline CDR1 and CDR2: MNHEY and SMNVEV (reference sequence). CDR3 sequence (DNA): TGTGCCAGCAGTTTAATCGGGGGAGCGAGTACCGGGGAGCTGTTTTTT. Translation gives CASSLIGGASTGELFF.

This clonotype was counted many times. CDR3 bases: TGTGCCATCACCCGGGGAGCGGGAGTGGACAATGAGCAGTTCTTC. The encoded protein is CAITRGAGVDNEQFF. The V call is TRBV10-3, the J call TRBJ2-1; TRBD2 matches 8 bases. J was trimmed by 5 bases and V by 7 bases; bases with no gene match: 10. The CDR3 contains 15 residues. The V gene's germline CDR1 is ENHRY and CDR2 SYGVKD.

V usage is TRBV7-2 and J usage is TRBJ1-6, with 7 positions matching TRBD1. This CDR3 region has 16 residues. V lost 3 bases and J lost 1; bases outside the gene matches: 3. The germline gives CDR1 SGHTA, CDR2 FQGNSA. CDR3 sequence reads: CASSFGRGSYNSPLHF. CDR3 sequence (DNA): TGTGCCAGCAGCTTTGGCAGGGGGTCCTATAATTCACCCCTCCACTTT.

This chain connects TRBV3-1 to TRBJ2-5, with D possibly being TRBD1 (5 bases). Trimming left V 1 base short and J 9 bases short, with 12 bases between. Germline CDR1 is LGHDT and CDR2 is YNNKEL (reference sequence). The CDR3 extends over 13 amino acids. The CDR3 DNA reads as TGTGCCAGCAGCCAAGGGGTACAGGCATCCCAGTACTTC. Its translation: CASSQGVQASQYF.

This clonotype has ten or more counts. The CDR3 sequence: CASSLDSRRQYF. Written as DNA, the CDR3 is TGTGCCAGCAGCTTAGACTCGAGGCGGCAGTATTTT. The chain couples TRBV7-2 to TRBJ2-3; D ambiguous. The CDR3 spans 12 residues. With 1 base removed from V and 11 bases from J, the gap between germline ends came to 10 bases. Germline V gene lookup returns CDR1 SGHTA and CDR2 FQGNSA.

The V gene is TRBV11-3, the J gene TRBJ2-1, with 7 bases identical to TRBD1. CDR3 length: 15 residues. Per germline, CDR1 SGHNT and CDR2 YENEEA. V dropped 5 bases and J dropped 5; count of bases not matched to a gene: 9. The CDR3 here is CASSATSGTDNEQFF. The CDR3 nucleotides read TGTGCCAGCAGCGCCACTTCCGGGACAGACAATGAGCAGTTCTTC.

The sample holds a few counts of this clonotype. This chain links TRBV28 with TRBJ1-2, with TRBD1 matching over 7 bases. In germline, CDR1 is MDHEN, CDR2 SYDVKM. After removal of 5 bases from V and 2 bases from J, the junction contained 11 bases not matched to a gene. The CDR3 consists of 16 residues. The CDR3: CASSNLWDRVNYGYTF. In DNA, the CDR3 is TGTGCCAGCAGTAACCTTTGGGACAGAGTAAACTATGGCTACACCTTC.

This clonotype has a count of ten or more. The DNA of the CDR3 is TGTGCCAGCAGCAACGCACTAGCGGGAGGTCAGGATGAGCAGTTCTTC. Its protein product is CASSNALAGGQDEQFF. This chain links TRBV9 with TRBJ2-1; 12 nucleotides align to TRBD2. The CDR3 contains 16 residues. CDR1 and CDR2 (germline): SGDLS, YYNGEE. The V and J ends lost 4 bases and 8 bases, in that order; junction bases with no gene match: 10. Full variable domain (remainder filled in from reference TRBV9 and TRBJ2-1): DSGVTQTPKHLITATGQRVTLRCSPRSGDLSVYWYQQSLDQGLQFLIQYYNGEERAKGNILERFSAQQFPDLHSELNLSSLELGDSALYFCASSNALAGGQDEQFFGPGTRLTVL.